Each of the 9 T cell receptor beta chains below was sequenced from the same sample in a study of T cell responses to AZD1222 COVID-19 vaccine. Profiled with immunoSEQ multiplex PCR; TCRdb holds only in-frame clones, not every one. The data contain 70,000 to 95,000 clones, more than 90% of them seen just once; the ten biggest clones take up roughly 4.2%. The specimen was peripheral blood, collected on day 0 of AZD1222 vaccination. These receptors were obtained from an adult in good health.

The rearrangement uses TRBV6-5 and TRBJ1-5; 10 bases line up with TRBD1. V was pared by 7 bases and J by 4 bases, with 4 bases of the junction left unmatched. Per the germline V gene, CDR1 is MNHEY and CDR2 is SVGAGI. CDR3 length: 14 amino acids. The CDR3 DNA reads as TGTGCCAGCAAGACGGGACAGGGGAATCAGCCCCAGCATTTT. Its protein product is CASKTGQGNQPQHF.

This chain uses TRBV6-5 with TRBJ1-3; D possibly corresponds to TRBD1 (5 bases). The CDR3 totals 14 residues. V was shortened by 6 bases and J by 0 bases, with 9 bases between the two germline ends. The V gene's germline CDR1 is MNHEY and CDR2 SVGAGI. The CDR3 region is CASRTALSGNTIYF. DNA for the CDR3: TGTGCCAGCAGGACAGCCCTCTCTGGAAACACCATATATTTT.

The chain uses TRBV18 and TRBJ1-2, with D maybe TRBD1 (5 bases). This CDR3 is 16 amino acids long. Germline V gene lookup returns CDR1 KGHSH and CDR2 LQKENI. V dropped 1 base and J dropped 4 bases, with 16 bases sitting between them. CDR3 coding DNA: TGTGCCAGCTCACCACTGTTTCGGCAGGGAGGCTATGGCTACACCTTC. Translating it yields CASSPLFRQGGYGYTF.

CDR3 in DNA: TGTGCCAGCAGTGTCGGACAAGTGAACACTGAAGCTTTCTTT. This translates into CASSVGQVNTEAFF. V usage is TRBV2 and J usage is TRBJ1-1; D is perhaps TRBD1 (5 bases). CDR1 is SNHLY and CDR2 is FYNNEI in the germline V gene. The CDR3 contains 14 residues. The V end was cut by 4 bases, the J end by 0 bases, with 9 bases between.

For the CDR3, the DNA is TGTGCCAGCACCACGACCCCGAACACCGGGGAGCTGTTTTTT. It yields the protein CASTTTPNTGELFF. The genes are TRBV7-3 and TRBJ2-2; D uncertain. The V and J ends lost 7 bases and 0 bases respectively, with 9 bases between them. The CDR3 covers 14 residues. Germline V gene lookup returns CDR1 SGHTA and CDR2 FQGTGA.

The chain employs TRBV6-6 and TRBJ1-1, with D possibly being TRBD1 (5 bases). Germline V lookup: CDR1 MNHNY, CDR2 SVGAGI (reference sequence). V lost 4 bases, J lost 3 bases, and 15 bases lay in between. The CDR3 sequence is 15 residues long. In nucleotides, the CDR3 is TGTGCCAGCAGTTCCATCCCCGGGGGGGACACTGAAGCTTTCTTT. Its protein product is CASSSIPGGDTEAFF.

The chain has TRBV29-1 and TRBJ2-3; D call uncertain. The CDR3 length is 11 residues. Per germline, CDR1 SQVTM and CDR2 ANQGSEA. With 7 bases removed from V and 6 bases from J, the gap between germline ends came to 11 bases. The DNA of the CDR3 is TGCAGCGCCCTACCTTCGGATACGCAGTATTTT. Translating it yields CSALPSDTQYF.

The chain recombines TRBV5-4 with TRBJ2-7, with 7 nucleotides matching TRBD1. CDR1 is SGHNT, CDR2 YYREEE, per germline (reference sequence). V was clipped by 1 base and J by 2 bases; unmatched bases: 6. This CDR3 comprises 15 residues. For the CDR3, the DNA is TGTGCCAGCAGCTTGCTGGACAGGACCACCTACGAGCAGTACTTC. Amino acid sequence: CASSLLDRTTYEQYF.

This rearrangement joins TRBV4-1 to TRBJ2-1; 12 nucleotides match TRBD2. Germline V gene sequence: CDR1 MGHRA, CDR2 YSYEKL. The CDR3 has 16 residues. The V and J ends lost 2 bases and 5 bases, in that order; junction bases with no gene match: 4. This chain's CDR3 is CASSQHLAGGNNEQFF. The CDR3 nucleotides read TGCGCCAGCAGCCAACACCTAGCGGGGGGGAACAATGAGCAGTTCTTC.